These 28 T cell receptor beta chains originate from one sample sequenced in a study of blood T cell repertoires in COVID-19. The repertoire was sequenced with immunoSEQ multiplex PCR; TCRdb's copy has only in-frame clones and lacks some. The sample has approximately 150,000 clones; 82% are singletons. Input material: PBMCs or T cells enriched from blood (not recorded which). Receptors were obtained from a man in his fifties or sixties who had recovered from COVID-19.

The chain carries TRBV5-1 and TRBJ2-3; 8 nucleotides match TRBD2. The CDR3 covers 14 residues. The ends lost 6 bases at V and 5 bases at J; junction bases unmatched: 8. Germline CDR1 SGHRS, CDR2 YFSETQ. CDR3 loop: CASMRAGDQDTQYF. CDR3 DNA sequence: TGCGCCAGCATGCGAGCGGGGGACCAAGATACGCAGTATTTT.

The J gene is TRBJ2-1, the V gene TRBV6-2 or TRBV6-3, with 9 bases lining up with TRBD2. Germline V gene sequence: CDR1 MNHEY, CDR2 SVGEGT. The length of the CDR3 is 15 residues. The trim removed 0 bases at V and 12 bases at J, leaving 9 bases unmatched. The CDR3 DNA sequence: TGTGCCAGCAGTTACTCCCTGACTAGCGGAGGTCGGCAGTTCTTC. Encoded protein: CASSYSLTSGGRQFF.

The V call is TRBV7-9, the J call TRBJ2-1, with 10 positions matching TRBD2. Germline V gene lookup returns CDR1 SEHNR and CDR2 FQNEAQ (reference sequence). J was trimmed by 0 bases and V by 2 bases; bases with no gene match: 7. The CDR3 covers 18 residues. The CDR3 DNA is TGTGCCAGCAGCTTACGACTAGCGGGCCTGAGCTCCTACAATGAGCAGTTCTTC. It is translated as CASSLRLAGLSSYNEQFF.

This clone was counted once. CDR3 nucleotide sequence: TGTGCCAGCTCCCCGGGACAAGGACCCTACGAGCAGTACTTC. Translation: CASSPGQGPYEQYF. J is TRBJ2-7 and V is TRBV18; possible D gene TRBD1, 6 bases. V was cut by 6 bases and J by 2 bases, with 14 bases left in between. This CDR3 contains 14 residues. CDR1 and CDR2 (germline): KGHSH, LQKENI.

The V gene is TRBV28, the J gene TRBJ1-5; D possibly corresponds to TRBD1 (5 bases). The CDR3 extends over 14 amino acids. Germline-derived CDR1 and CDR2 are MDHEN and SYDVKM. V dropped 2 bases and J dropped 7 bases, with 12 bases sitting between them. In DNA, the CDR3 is TGTGCCAGCAGTTTAAGGGTGGGGCGGCAGCCCCAGCATTTT. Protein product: CASSLRVGRQPQHF.

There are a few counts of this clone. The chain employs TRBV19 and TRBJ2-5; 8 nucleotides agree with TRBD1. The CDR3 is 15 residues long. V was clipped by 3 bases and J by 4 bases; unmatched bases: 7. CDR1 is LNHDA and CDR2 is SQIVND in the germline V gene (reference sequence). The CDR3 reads CASSMNGRGRETQYF. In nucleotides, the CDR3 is TGTGCCAGTAGTATGAACGGCAGGGGGCGAGAGACCCAGTACTTC. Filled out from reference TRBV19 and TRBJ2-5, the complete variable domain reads DGGITQSPKYLFRKEGQNVTLSCEQNLNHDAMYWYRQDPGQGLRLIYYSQIVNDFQKGDIAEGYSVSREKKESFPLTVTSAQKNPTAFYLCASSMNGRGRETQYFGPGTRLLVL.

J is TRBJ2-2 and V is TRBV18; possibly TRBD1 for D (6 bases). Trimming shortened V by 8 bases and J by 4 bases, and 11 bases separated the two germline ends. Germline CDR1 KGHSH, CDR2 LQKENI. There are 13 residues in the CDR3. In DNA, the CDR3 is TGTGCCAGCCCTGGACAGCTCACCGGGGAGCTGTTTTTT. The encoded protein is CASPGQLTGELFF.

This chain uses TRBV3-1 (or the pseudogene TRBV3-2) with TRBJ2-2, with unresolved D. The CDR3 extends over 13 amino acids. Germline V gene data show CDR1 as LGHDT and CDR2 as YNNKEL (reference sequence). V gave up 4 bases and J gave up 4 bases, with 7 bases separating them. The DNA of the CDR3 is TGTGCCAGCAGCCCAACTTCCACCGGGGAGCTGTTTTTT. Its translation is CASSPTSTGELFF.

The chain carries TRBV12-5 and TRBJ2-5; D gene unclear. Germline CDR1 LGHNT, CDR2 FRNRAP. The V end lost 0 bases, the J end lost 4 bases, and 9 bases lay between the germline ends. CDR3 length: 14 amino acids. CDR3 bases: TGTGCTAGTGGTTTGGTAACACAGTTAGAGACCCAGTACTTC. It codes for CASGLVTQLETQYF.

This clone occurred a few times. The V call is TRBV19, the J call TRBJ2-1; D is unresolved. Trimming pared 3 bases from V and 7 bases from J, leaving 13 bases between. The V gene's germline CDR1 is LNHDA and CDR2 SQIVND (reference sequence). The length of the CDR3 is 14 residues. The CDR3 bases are TGTGCCAGTAGTATCCCAGGTCGAAAGAATGAGCAGTTCTTC. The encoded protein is CASSIPGRKNEQFF.

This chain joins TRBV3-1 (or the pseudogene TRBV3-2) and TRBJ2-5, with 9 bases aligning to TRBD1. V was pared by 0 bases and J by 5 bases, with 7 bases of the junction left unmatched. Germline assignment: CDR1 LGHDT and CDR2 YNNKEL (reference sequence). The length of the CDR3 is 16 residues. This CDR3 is CASSQDLQGAGETQYF. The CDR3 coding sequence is TGTGCCAGCAGCCAAGACCTACAGGGGGCCGGGGAGACCCAGTACTTC.

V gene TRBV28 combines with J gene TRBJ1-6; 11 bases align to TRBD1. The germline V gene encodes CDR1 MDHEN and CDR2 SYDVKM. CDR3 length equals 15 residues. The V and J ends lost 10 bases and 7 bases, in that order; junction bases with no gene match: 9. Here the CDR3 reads CATTGQGEGNSPLHF. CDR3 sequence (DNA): TGTGCCACTACGGGACAGGGGGAGGGAAATTCACCCCTCCACTTT. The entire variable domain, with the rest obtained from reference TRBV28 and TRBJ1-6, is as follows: DVKVTQSSRYLVKRTGEKVFLECVQDMDHENMFWYRQDPGLGLRLIYFSYDVKMKEKGDIPEGYSVSREKKERFSLILESASTNQTSMYLCATTGQGEGNSPLHFGNGTRLTVT.

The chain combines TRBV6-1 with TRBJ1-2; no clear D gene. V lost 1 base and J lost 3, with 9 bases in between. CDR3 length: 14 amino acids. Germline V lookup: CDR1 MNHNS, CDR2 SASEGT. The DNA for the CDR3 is TGTGCCAGCAGTGAAGATTGGCAGGACTATGGCTACACCTTC. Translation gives CASSEDWQDYGYTF.

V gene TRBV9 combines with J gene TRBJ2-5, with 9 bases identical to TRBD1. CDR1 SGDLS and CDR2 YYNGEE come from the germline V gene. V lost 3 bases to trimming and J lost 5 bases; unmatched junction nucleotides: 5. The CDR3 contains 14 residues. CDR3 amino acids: CASSGGQGWETQYF. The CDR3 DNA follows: TGTGCCAGCAGCGGGGGACAGGGCTGGGAGACCCAGTACTTC.

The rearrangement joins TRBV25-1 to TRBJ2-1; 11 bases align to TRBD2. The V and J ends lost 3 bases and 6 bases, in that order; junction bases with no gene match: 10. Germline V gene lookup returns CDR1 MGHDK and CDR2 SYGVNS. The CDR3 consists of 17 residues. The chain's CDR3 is CASSDIGGTSGFNEQFF. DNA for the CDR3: TGTGCCAGCAGTGACATTGGCGGGACTAGCGGCTTCAATGAGCAGTTCTTC. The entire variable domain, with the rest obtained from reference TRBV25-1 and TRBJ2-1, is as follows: EADIYQTPRYLVIGTGKKITLECSQTMGHDKMYWYQQDPGMELHLIHYSYGVNSTEKGDLSSESTVSRIRTEHFPLTLESARPSHTSQYLCASSDIGGTSGFNEQFFGPGTRLTVL.

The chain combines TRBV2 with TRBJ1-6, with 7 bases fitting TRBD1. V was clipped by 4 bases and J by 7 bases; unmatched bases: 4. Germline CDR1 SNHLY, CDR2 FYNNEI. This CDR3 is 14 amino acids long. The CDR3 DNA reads TGTGCCAGCAGTGCCGGGACAGAGAATTCACCCCTCCACTTT. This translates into CASSAGTENSPLHF. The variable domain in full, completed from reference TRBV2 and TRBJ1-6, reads EPEVTQTPSHQVTQMGQEVILRCVPISNHLYFYWYRQILGQKVEFLVSFYNNEISEKSEIFDDQFSVERPDGSNFTLKIRSTKLEDSAMYFCASSAGTENSPLHFGNGTRLTVT.

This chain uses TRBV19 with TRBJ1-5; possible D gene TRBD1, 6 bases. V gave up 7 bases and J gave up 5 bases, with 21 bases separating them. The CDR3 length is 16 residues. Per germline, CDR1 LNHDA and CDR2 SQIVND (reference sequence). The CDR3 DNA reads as TGTGCCAGTACTGAAGCGTTTACAGGGTGGGATCAGCCCCAGCATTTT. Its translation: CASTEAFTGWDQPQHF.

The chain's CDR3 is CASSRGLAGGETQYF. CDR3 sequence (DNA): TGTGCCAGCAGCAGGGGACTAGCGGGAGGAGAGACCCAGTACTTC. The V gene is TRBV28, the J gene TRBJ2-5, with 15 positions matching TRBD2. Per the germline V gene, CDR1 is MDHEN and CDR2 is SYDVKM. Losses at the gene ends were 6 bases for V and 4 bases for J; bases not matched to a gene: 3. This CDR3 region has 15 residues.

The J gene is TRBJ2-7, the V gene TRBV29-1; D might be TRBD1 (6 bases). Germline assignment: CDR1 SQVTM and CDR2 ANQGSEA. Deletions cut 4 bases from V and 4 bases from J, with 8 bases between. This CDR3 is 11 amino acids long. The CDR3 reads CSVGQEYEQYF. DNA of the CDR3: TGCAGCGTTGGACAGGAGTACGAGCAGTACTTC.

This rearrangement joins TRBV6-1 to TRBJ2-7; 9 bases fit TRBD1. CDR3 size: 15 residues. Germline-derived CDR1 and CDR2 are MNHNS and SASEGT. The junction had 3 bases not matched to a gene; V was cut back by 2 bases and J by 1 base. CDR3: CASSELGTGSYEQYF. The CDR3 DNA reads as TGTGCCAGCAGTGAATTAGGGACAGGGTCCTACGAGCAGTACTTC.

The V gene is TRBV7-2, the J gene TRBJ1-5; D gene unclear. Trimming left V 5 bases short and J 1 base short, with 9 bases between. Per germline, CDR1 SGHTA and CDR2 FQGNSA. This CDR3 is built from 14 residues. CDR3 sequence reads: CASSRSGSNQPQHF. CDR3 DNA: TGTGCCAGCAGCCGCTCAGGCAGCAATCAGCCCCAGCATTTT.

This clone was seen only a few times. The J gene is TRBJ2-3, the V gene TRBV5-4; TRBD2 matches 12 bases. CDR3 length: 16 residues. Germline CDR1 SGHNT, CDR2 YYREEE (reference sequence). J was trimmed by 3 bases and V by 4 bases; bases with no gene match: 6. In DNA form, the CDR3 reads TGTGCCAGCAGCCTCCCGACTAGCGGGAGTACAGATACGCAGTATTTT. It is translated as CASSLPTSGSTDTQYF. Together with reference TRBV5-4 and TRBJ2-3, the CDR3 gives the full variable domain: ETGVTQSPTHLIKTRGQQVTLRCSSQSGHNTVSWYQQALGQGPQFIFQYYREEENGRGNFPPRFSGLQFPNYSSELNVNALELDDSALYLCASSLPTSGSTDTQYFGPGTRLTVL.

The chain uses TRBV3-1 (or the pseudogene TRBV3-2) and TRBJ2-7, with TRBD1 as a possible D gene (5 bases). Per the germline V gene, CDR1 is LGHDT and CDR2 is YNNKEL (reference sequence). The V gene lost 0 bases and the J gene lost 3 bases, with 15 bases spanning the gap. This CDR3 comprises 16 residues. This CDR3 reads CASSQDHETVLYEQYF. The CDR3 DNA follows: TGTGCCAGCAGCCAAGATCACGAGACAGTCCTCTACGAGCAGTACTTC.

DNA for the CDR3: TGTGCCAGCAGCGTGGGCAGGGTCAATTCACCCCTCCACTTT. This translates into CASSVGRVNSPLHF. This chain links TRBV9 with TRBJ1-6; tentatively, D is TRBD1 (5 bases). From germline, CDR1 is SGDLS and CDR2 YYNGEE. Trimming cost V 2 bases and J 7 bases, with 10 bases left between them. The length of the CDR3 is 14 residues.

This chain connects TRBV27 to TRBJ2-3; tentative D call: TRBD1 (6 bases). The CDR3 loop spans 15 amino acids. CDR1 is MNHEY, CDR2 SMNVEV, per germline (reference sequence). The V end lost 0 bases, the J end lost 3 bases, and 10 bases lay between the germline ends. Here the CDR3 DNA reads TGTGCCAGCAGTTTATCGCTCAGGGGAACAGATACGCAGTATTTT. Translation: CASSLSLRGTDTQYF.

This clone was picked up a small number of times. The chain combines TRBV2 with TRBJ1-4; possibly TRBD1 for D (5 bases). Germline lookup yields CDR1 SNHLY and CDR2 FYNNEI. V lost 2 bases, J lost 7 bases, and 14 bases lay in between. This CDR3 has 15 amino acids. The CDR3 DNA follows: TGTGCCAGCAGTGAAAGACAGTTATTTCGTGAAAAACTGTTTTTT. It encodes CASSERQLFREKLFF.

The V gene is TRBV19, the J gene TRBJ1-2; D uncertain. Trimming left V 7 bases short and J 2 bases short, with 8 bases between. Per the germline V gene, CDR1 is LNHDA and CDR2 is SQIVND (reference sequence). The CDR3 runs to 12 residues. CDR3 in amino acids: CASTTTNYGYTF. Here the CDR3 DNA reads TGTGCCAGTACCACAACCAACTATGGCTACACCTTC.

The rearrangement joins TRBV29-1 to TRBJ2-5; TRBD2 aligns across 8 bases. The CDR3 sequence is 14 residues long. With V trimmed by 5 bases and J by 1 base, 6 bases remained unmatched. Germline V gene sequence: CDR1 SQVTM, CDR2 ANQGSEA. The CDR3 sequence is CSVLGGGFQETQYF. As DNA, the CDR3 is TGCAGCGTTCTCGGGGGGGGGTTCCAAGAGACCCAGTACTTC.